The rows below give T cell receptor beta chains drawn from one sample of a study of glioma-infiltrating T cells after dendritic cell vaccination. Sequenced by immunoSEQ multiplex PCR; TCRdb stores in-frame clones only, minus some. The table lists tens of thousands of clones, around 83% of them singletons, with less than 7% in the top ten. This specimen consisted of blood, obtained after dendritic cell vaccination. The origin of the receptors is a human donor with glioblastoma. The CDR3 runs from the conserved cysteine through the conserved F or W. D genes are given only for firm matches. Size is stated for part of the rows, as once, few or many counts, or as a class when the clone is expanded.

TRBD2,TRBJ2-3,few,TRBV6-6,TGTGCCAGCAGTTCCGCATTTAGCGGGGGAGAAGTTACGCAGTATTTT,CASSSAFSGGEVTQYF
TRBD1,TRBJ2-7,.,TRBV25-1,TGTGCCAGCAGTGATGGGACAGACTCCTACGAGCAGTACTTC,CASSDGTDSYEQYF
TRBD2,TRBJ2-3,.,TRBV4-2,TGTGCCAGCAGCCCCCCCGGGGGGAACACAGATACGCAGTATTTT,CASSPPGGNTDTQYF
TRBD1,TRBJ2-2,.,TRBV19,TGTGCCAGTAGTATTTCACAGGGGTCCGGGGAGCTGTTTTTT,CASSISQGSGELFF
TRBD1,TRBJ2-7,.,TRBV27,TGTGCCAGCAGTCCGTCAACAGGGGATAGGGCCTACGAGCAGTACTTC,CASSPSTGDRAYEQYF
.,TRBJ2-7,.,TRBV21-1,TGTGCCAGCAGCACTCCCCGAGACAGGGGGCATGTCTACGAGCAGTACTTC,CASSTPRDRGHVYEQYF
TRBD1,TRBJ1-1,once,TRBV18,TGTGCCAGCTCAAACGACAGGGGGTCTTGGGTCGGCACTGAAGCTTTCTTT,CASSNDRGSWVGTEAFF
.,TRBJ1-5,.,TRBV2,TGTGCCAGCAGGGCTAGTGTTAATAGCAATCAGCCCCAGCATTTT,CASRASVNSNQPQHF
TRBD1,TRBJ1-2,medium-sized,TRBV2,TGTGCCAGCATTGGACAGGGACATGGCTACACCTTC,CASIGQGHGYTF
.,TRBJ2-1,.,TRBV7-8,TGTGCCAGCAGCTCAATCGGGACACTATCTGAGCAGTTCTTC,CASSSIGTLSEQFF
TRBD1,TRBJ2-5,.,TRBV6-6,TGTGCCAGCAGTTGGGACAGGACTTCGGAGACCCAGTACTTC,CASSWDRTSETQYF
TRBD1,TRBJ2-7,.,TRBV7-8,TGTGCCAGCAGCTTAAGGGACAGGGCGTCCTACGAGCAGTACTTC,CASSLRDRASYEQYF
.,TRBJ1-1,.,TRBV9,TGTGCCAGCAGCGTAATAGCAGAATCTGAAGCTTTCTTT,CASSVIAESEAFF
.,TRBJ2-1,.,TRBV7-2,TGTGCCAGCAGCGTAGGACAGTACAATGAGCAGTTCTTC,CASSVGQYNEQFF
TRBD1,TRBJ2-7,once,TRBV28,TGTGCCAGCAGTTCCACCGGGACAGGATTATCCTACGAGCAGTACTTC,CASSSTGTGLSYEQYF
.,TRBJ1-1,.,TRBV7-3,TGTGCCAGCAGCTCCGATCGGGGCACTGAAGCTTTCTTT,CASSSDRGTEAFF
TRBD1,TRBJ1-6,.,TRBV5-6,TGTGCCAGCAGCTTGTTAGGGACAGAAGGGGAACCCCTCCACTTT,CASSLLGTEGEPLHF
TRBD1,TRBJ2-7,.,TRBV7-8,TGTGCCAGCAGCTTGGCATGGGACAGCTACGAGCAGTACTTC,CASSLAWDSYEQYF
.,TRBJ1-2,.,TRBV29-1,TGCAGCGTCCGCGTGTCAGTAGGAGGCTATGGCTACACCTTC,CSVRVSVGGYGYTF
TRBD2,TRBJ2-1,few,TRBV7-9,TGTGCCAGCACTCCCCCCGGGGGGTATGAGCAGTTCTTC,CASTPPGGYEQFF
TRBD1,TRBJ1-2,.,TRBV18,TGTGCCAGCTCCCGGGACAGGGCTGGCTACACCTTC,CASSRDRAGYTF
.,TRBJ2-5,.,TRBV6-5,TGTGCCAGCAGTTACCTCGGGCGGGTGGAGACCCAGTACTTC,CASSYLGRVETQYF
.,TRBJ1-5,.,TRBV14,TGTGCCAGCAGCCAAGGGGGGGACCAGCCCCAGCATTTT,CASSQGGDQPQHF
TRBD2,TRBJ2-1,.,TRBV30,TGTGCCTGGAGTGTTTTGCCCGCGGGGGGTTACAATGAGCAGTTCTTC,CAWSVLPAGGYNEQFF
TRBD1,TRBJ2-3,.,TRBV7-9,TGTGCCAGCAGCTTCGGACTGACAGGGGCAGATACGCAGTATTTT,CASSFGLTGADTQYF
.,TRBJ1-6,.,TRBV30,TGTGCCTCCAGTCTTGCGGGCCGCTATAATTCACCCCTCCACTTT,CASSLAGRYNSPLHF
.,TRBJ1-4,.,TRBV13,TGTGCCAGCAGCTTAGTAAAGGGAGCAACTAATGAAAAACTGTTTTTT,CASSLVKGATNEKLFF
.,TRBJ2-5,.,TRBV15,TGTGCCACCAGCACCCAGGGAGGAGCCAAAGAGACCCAGTACTTC,CATSTQGGAKETQYF
.,TRBJ2-1,few,TRBV2,TGTGCCAGCATCCGGACTCGAACTTCCTACAATGAGCAGTTCTTC,CASIRTRTSYNEQFF
.,TRBJ2-7,.,TRBV19,TGTGCCAGTAGTATAGTGGTGGCGGGAAGGTCCGAGCAGTACTTC,CASSIVVAGRSEQYF
TRBD1,TRBJ1-2,.,TRBV29-1,TGCAGCGCCGACAGGGGGTACGGCTACACCTTC,CSADRGYGYTF
.,TRBJ1-4,.,TRBV5-1,TGCGCCAGCAGCTTGGACCGGGGTTGGGATGAAAAACTGTTTTTT,CASSLDRGWDEKLFF
.,TRBJ1-2,.,TRBV7-9,TGTGCCAGCAGCTCGGACAGAATTTATGGCTACACCTTC,CASSSDRIYGYTF
.,TRBJ2-7,.,TRBV29-1,TGCAGCGTTGAAGACCGCGGCGTTAATAGGTCATACGAGCAGTACTTC,CSVEDRGVNRSYEQYF
.,TRBJ1-1,.,TRBV29-1,TGCAGCGTCACCCATGGGGGGGAAGCTTTCTTT,CSVTHGGEAFF
.,TRBJ2-7,.,TRBV18,TGTGCCAGCTCAGAGGGTAACGAGCAGTACTTC,CASSEGNEQYF
.,TRBJ2-7,.,TRBV5-1,TGCGCCTCTTCCACCCCCCTGGCAAACTCCTACGAGCAGTACTTC,CASSTPLANSYEQYF
TRBD2,TRBJ2-3,.,TRBV5-4,TGTGCCAGCAGCTTGAGTAGCGGGGGGACAGATACGCAGTATTTT,CASSLSSGGTDTQYF
.,TRBJ2-7,.,TRBV7-6,TGTGCCAGCAGCTTATCCCAGGGGTCCTACGAGCAGTACTTC,CASSLSQGSYEQYF
TRBD1,TRBJ1-2,.,TRBV5-1,TGCGCCAGCAGCTTGACCTACAGGGGTTTCGATGGCTACACCTTC,CASSLTYRGFDGYTF
.,TRBJ2-1,once,TRBV27,TGTGCCAGCAGTTTTGGGCTGGGCAATGAGCAGTTCTTC,CASSFGLGNEQFF
.,TRBJ1-2,.,TRBV6-1,TGTGCCAGCAGTGTCCTACGGGGTGTCTACACCTTC,CASSVLRGVYTF
TRBD2,TRBJ2-1,.,TRBV9,TGTGCCAGCAGCCATAACCTACCTGGGACTAGCGGGGGGGCTTCCTACAATGAGCAGTTCTTC,CASSHNLPGTSGGASYNEQFF
TRBD2,TRBJ2-1,.,TRBV27,TGTGCCAGCAGTTCTCGGACTAGCGTGATAGCCGATGAGCAGTTCTTC,CASSSRTSVIADEQFF
TRBD1,TRBJ2-1,.,TRBV5-1,TGCGCCAGCAGCGGGGGACAGGGAGGCAACAATGAGCAGTTCTTC,CASSGGQGGNNEQFF
TRBD1,TRBJ1-5,.,TRBV30,TGTGCCTGGAGTATCGGGACAGGGTTCGCCGTAGGTCAGCCCCAGCATTTT,CAWSIGTGFAVGQPQHF
.,TRBJ2-5,.,TRBV5-1,TGCGCCAGCAGCTTGGCCGGGTTCGGGGTTGGACAAGAGACCCAGTACTTC,CASSLAGFGVGQETQYF
.,TRBJ1-1,.,TRBV29-1,TGCAGCGTTGAAACGGGAGGGGAAACTGAAGCTTTCTTT,CSVETGGETEAFF
TRBD2,TRBJ2-7,.,TRBV4-1,TGCGCCAGCAGTAATCCTTCGGGGGGGGGCACCTACGAGCAGTACTTC,CASSNPSGGGTYEQYF
TRBD1,TRBJ2-3,.,TRBV2,TGTGCCAGCAGCCAGGGGGCTTCCCAAGGGGGTACGCAGTATTTT,CASSQGASQGGTQYF
TRBD1,TRBJ1-2,few,TRBV29-1,TGCAGCGTTGATAGAGGACAGGGGCCCATTAACTATGGCTACACCTTC,CSVDRGQGPINYGYTF
TRBD2,TRBJ2-3,once,TRBV4-1,TGCGCCAGCAGCCTCCCGGGACTAGCGGGCCAGAGAGATACGCAGTATTTT,CASSLPGLAGQRDTQYF
TRBD1,TRBJ1-1,few,TRBV19,TGTGCCAGTATGGGCCCAGGGGGCACGGCTTTCTTT,CASMGPGGTAFF
.,TRBJ1-6,.,TRBV6-5,TGTGCCAGCAGTGGATCCGGGACAATGGAGGCACCCCTCCACTTT,CASSGSGTMEAPLHF
.,TRBJ2-1,.,TRBV11-2,TGTGCCAGCAGCTTAGGAAGGGGGTCCTACAATGAGCAGTTCTTC,CASSLGRGSYNEQFF
.,TRBJ1-5,few,TRBV6-6,TGTGCCAGCAGTTACTTGGCAGGGTTCAGTCAGCCCCAGCATTTT,CASSYLAGFSQPQHF
TRBD2,TRBJ2-1,.,TRBV29-1,TGCAGCGTTGAAGGCCTCCTTGGGGGGGAATTCTACAATGAGCAGTTCTTC,CSVEGLLGGEFYNEQFF